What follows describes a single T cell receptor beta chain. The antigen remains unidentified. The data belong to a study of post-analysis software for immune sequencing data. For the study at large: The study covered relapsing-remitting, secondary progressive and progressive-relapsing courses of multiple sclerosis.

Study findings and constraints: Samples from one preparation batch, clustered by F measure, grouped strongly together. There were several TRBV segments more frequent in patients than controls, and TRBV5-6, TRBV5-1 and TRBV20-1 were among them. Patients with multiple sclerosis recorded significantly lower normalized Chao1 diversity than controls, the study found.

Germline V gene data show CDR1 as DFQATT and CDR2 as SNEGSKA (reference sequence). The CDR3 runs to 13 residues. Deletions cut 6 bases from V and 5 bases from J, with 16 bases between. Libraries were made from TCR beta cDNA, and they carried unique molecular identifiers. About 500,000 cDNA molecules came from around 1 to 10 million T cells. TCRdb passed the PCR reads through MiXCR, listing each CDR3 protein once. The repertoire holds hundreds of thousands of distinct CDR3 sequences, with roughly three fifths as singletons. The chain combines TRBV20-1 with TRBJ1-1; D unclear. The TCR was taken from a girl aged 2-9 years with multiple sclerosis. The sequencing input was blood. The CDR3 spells CSAVSRVGTEAFF. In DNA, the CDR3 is TGCAGTGCCGTCTCGAGAGTAGGAACTGAAGCTTTCTTT.